This T cell receptor beta chain derives from a study of blood T cell repertoires in COVID-19. The method was immunoSEQ multiplex PCR; TCRdb's version includes in-frame clones alone and lacks a portion of them. The sample records approximately 140,000 clones, roughly 87% being singletons. V was clipped by 3 bases and J by 0 bases, with 12 bases between them. This CDR3 has 17 residues. Germline loops: CDR1 SGHVS, CDR2 FQNEAQ. The TCR originated in a woman aged 35 to 49 who had been exposed to COVID-19. This chain uses TRBV7-8 with TRBJ2-6; TRBD1 is a possible D gene (6 bases). The material sequenced was PBMCs or T cells enriched from blood (not recorded which). DNA of the CDR3: TGTGCCAGCAGCTTCCCAGGGGACCTCTCTGGGGCCAACGTCCTGACTTTC. Encoded protein: CASSFPGDLSGANVLTF.